This T cell receptor beta chain is from a study of blood T cell repertoires in COVID-19. Original data processing: How many nucleated cells were present was estimated from reference gene primer amplification. Sequencing used immunoSEQ multiplex PCR; TCRdb keeps in-frame clones, though not all of them. V and J calls and clone size come straight from that table; D and trimming were deduced from the DNA. The sample has 100,000 or so clones, approximately 92% seen once. Germline V CDR1 and CDR2: MDHEN, SYDVKM. The CDR3 is 12 residues long. V lost 7 bases and J lost 13, with 20 bases in between. This chain uses TRBV28 with TRBJ2-7, with D maybe TRBD1 (7 bases). The receptor comes from a woman in her sixties or seventies with active COVID-19. Sequencing used peripheral blood. The CDR3 region has the DNA TGTGCCAGCACCTTGACAGGGCGGGGCAGTTACTTC. Its protein product is CASTLTGRGSYF.